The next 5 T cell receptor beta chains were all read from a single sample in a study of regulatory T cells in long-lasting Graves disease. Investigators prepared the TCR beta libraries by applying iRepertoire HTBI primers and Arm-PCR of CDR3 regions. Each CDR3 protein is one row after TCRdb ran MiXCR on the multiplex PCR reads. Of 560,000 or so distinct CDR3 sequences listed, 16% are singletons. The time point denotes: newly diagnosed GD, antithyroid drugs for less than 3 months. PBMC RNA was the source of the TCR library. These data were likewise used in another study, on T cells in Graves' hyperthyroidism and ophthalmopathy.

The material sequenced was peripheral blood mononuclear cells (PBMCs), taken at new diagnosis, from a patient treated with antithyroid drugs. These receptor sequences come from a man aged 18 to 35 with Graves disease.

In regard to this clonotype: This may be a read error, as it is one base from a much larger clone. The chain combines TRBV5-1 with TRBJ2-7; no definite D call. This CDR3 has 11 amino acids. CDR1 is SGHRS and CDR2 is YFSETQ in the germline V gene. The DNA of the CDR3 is TGCGTCAGCAGCGAGACCTACGAGCAGTACTTC. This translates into CVSSETYEQYF.

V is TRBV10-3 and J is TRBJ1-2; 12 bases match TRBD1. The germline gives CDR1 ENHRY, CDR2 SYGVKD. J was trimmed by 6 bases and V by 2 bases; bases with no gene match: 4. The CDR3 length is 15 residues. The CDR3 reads CAISEPGTGGHGYTF. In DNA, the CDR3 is TGTGCCATCAGTGAGCCGGGGACAGGGGGCCATGGCTACACCTTC.

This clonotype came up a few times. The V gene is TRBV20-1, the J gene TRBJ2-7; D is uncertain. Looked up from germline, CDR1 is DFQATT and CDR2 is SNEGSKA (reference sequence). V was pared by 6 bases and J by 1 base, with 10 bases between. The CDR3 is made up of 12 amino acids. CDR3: CSAQDGSYEQYF. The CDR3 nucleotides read TGCAGTGCCCAGGACGGTTCCTACGAGCAGTACTTC.

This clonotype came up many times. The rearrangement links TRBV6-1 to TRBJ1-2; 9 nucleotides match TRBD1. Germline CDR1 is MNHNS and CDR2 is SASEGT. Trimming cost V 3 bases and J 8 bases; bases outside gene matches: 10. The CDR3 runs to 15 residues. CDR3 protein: CASSEGDRVAYGYTF. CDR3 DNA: TGTGCCAGCAGTGAGGGGGACAGGGTGGCTTACGGCTACACCTTC.

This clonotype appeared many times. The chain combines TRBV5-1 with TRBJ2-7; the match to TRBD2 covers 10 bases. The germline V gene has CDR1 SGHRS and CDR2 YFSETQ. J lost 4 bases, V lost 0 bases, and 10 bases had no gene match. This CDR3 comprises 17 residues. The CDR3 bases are TGCGCCAGCAGCTTGGGTCTAGCGGGGGCTCTATCGTACGAGCAGTACTTC. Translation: CASSLGLAGALSYEQYF.